This paragraph reports one T cell receptor beta chain. Its antigen is not known. The naive CD8 subset, CD45RO-negative cells positively selected for CCR7, excluded terminally differentiated effector memory CD45RA+ cells. Healthy HIV-negative adults without recent acute infections or vaccinations served as donors. This record comes from a study of shared clonotypes between healthy human individuals. Across the whole study: The study drew on two women and a few men aged 18 to 49 as donors. Study-level results: A few donors held about 5% of naive CD4 clonotypes in common. Among non-shared clonotypes, generation probabilities were lower than among those shared by all four donors.

The repertoire was sequenced with immunoSEQ multiplex PCR; TCRdb's copy has only in-frame clones and lacks some. The table lists about 2.2 million clones, approximately 94% of them singletons. Germline V gene data show CDR1 as LNHNV and CDR2 as YYDKDF (reference sequence). This CDR3 comprises 15 residues. V lost 5 bases to trimming and J lost 4 bases; unmatched junction nucleotides: 7. This chain joins TRBV15 and TRBJ1-3, with TRBD1 matching 8 bases. This clonotype was sampled from a man younger than 35 in good health. Some clones in this sample may be carry-over from other donors' samples. The specimen was naive CD8+ T cells from PBMCs. CDR3 loop: CATSGTTGAGNTIYF. The CDR3 region has the DNA TGTGCCACCAGCGGAACGACAGGGGCCGGAAACACCATATATTTT.